The 3 T cell receptor beta chains in this list originate from one sample, sequenced in a study of CD8 T cells in Susac syndrome. Random hexamers were used to reverse transcribe 0.5 to 1 ug of RNA. TCRdb passed the immunoSEQ multiplex PCR reads through MiXCR, listing each CDR3 protein once. The sample contains 150,000 to 200,000 distinct CDR3 sequences, around 94% of which appear only once. Specimen: CD4+ T cells from PBMCs. The receptors derive from a human donor in good health.

This clonotype came up once. The chain links TRBV12-3 or TRBV12-4 to TRBJ2-2; 7 bases match TRBD1. This CDR3 region has 14 residues. Unmatched junction bases numbered 6, after V lost 6 bases and J lost 5 bases. The CDR3 coding sequence is TGTGCCAGCAGGACAGGGTTAGGAACCGGGGAGCTGTTTTTT. Protein product: CASRTGLGTGELFF.

The gene calls are TRBV12-3 or TRBV12-4 and TRBJ1-1, with a tentative D call TRBD1 (5 bases). The CDR3 has 14 amino acids. The germline V and J ends were trimmed by 5 bases and 4 bases, with 14 bases remaining between them. The chain's CDR3 is CASSQQVGLTEAFF. The DNA for the CDR3 is TGTGCCAGCAGTCAACAGGTCGGGCTCACTGAAGCTTTCTTT.

V is TRBV29-1 and J is TRBJ2-3; D perhaps matches TRBD1 (6 bases). V was cut by 6 bases and J by 0 bases, with 22 bases left in between. The CDR3 contains 17 residues. The germline CDR1 and CDR2 sequences are SQVTM and ANQGSEA. The CDR3 nucleotides read TGCAGCGTCGTTTTCCCTGCCGGGACATATAGCACAGATACGCAGTATTTT. This translates into CSVVFPAGTYSTDTQYF.